Listed below are T cell receptor beta chains from one sample, sequenced in a study of preoperative IRX-2 immunotherapy in early breast cancer. The assay was immunoSEQ multiplex PCR, and TCRdb's table has in-frame clones only and misses some. The profile covers around 57,000 clones, with roughly 95% appearing a single time and roughly 1.5% taken by the ten largest. Sampling was carried out from a patient treated with IRX-2 immunotherapy. Every receptor here comes from a human donor with breast cancer. CDR3s include the opening cysteine and the closing phenylalanine or tryptophan. The D gene is left open where the match is weak. Not all rows give a size; the values are once, few, many and, for expanded clones, a class.

D gene: TRBD2; clone size: -; J gene: TRBJ2-2; V gene: TRBV7-9; CDR3 length: 18; CDR3 protein: CASSLSGTSGLNTGELFF; CDR3 DNA: TGTGCCAGCAGCTTATCCGGGACTAGCGGGTTGAACACCGGGGAGCTGTTTTTT
D gene: -; clone size: once; J gene: TRBJ1-1; V gene: TRBV7-3; CDR3 length: 15; CDR3 protein: CASSLTYLSNTEAFF; CDR3 DNA: TGTGCCAGCAGCTTAACATATTTGTCGAACACTGAAGCTTTCTTT
D gene: TRBD2; clone size: -; J gene: TRBJ2-5; V gene: TRBV20-1; CDR3 length: 11; CDR3 protein: CSGLARETQYF; CDR3 DNA: TGCAGTGGACTAGCTCGGGAGACCCAGTACTTC
D gene: -; clone size: -; J gene: TRBJ1-2; V gene: TRBV5-4; CDR3 length: 13; CDR3 protein: CASSRTGFYGYTF; CDR3 DNA: TGTGCCAGCAGCCGAACAGGGTTCTATGGCTACACCTTC
D gene: TRBD1; clone size: -; J gene: TRBJ2-7; V gene: TRBV5-6; CDR3 length: 16; CDR3 protein: CASSPSDGTGSTEQYF; CDR3 DNA: TGTGCCAGCAGCCCGTCAGACGGGACAGGGAGTACCGAGCAGTACTTC
D gene: -; clone size: -; J gene: TRBJ2-5; V gene: TRBV7-7; CDR3 length: 14; CDR3 protein: CASSRFLTKETQYF; CDR3 DNA: TGTGCCAGCAGCCGGTTCTTGACGAAAGAGACCCAGTACTTC
D gene: -; clone size: -; J gene: TRBJ2-6; V gene: TRBV7-3; CDR3 length: 16; CDR3 protein: CASSLTGPFGANVLTF; CDR3 DNA: TGTGCCAGCAGCTTGACAGGCCCTTTTGGGGCCAACGTCCTGACTTTC
D gene: -; clone size: once; J gene: TRBJ2-1; V gene: TRBV10-3; CDR3 length: 15; CDR3 protein: CAISPRDILHNEQFF; CDR3 DNA: TGTGCCATCAGCCCCCGGGACATACTACACAATGAGCAGTTCTTC
D gene: TRBD2; clone size: -; J gene: TRBJ2-3; V gene: TRBV11-1; CDR3 length: 17; CDR3 protein: CASSFNVLAGNTDTQYF; CDR3 DNA: TGTGCCAGCAGCTTCAATGTACTAGCGGGAAACACAGATACGCAGTATTTT
D gene: TRBD1; clone size: -; J gene: TRBJ1-1; V gene: TRBV6-6; CDR3 length: 13; CDR3 protein: CASSPDRDTEAFF; CDR3 DNA: TGTGCCAGCAGCCCGGACAGGGACACTGAAGCTTTCTTT
D gene: TRBD2; clone size: -; J gene: TRBJ2-2; V gene: TRBV7-2; CDR3 length: 16; CDR3 protein: CASSRTASGNTGELFF; CDR3 DNA: TGTGCCAGCAGCCGGACGGCTAGCGGGAACACCGGGGAGCTGTTTTTT
D gene: -; clone size: -; J gene: TRBJ2-7; V gene: TRBV10-3; CDR3 length: 14; CDR3 protein: CAIPGGPDSYEQYF; CDR3 DNA: TGTGCCATCCCGGGGGGCCCCGACTCCTACGAGCAGTACTTC
D gene: TRBD1; clone size: -; J gene: TRBJ2-3; V gene: TRBV5-1; CDR3 length: 14; CDR3 protein: CASSPQGDTDTQYF; CDR3 DNA: TGCGCCAGCAGCCCACAGGGGGACACAGATACGCAGTATTTT
D gene: -; clone size: -; J gene: TRBJ2-7; V gene: TRBV2; CDR3 length: 13; CDR3 protein: CASSVGRGGEQYF; CDR3 DNA: TGTGCCAGCAGTGTAGGCAGAGGAGGGGAGCAGTACTTC
D gene: -; clone size: -; J gene: TRBJ2-5; V gene: TRBV18; CDR3 length: 14; CDR3 protein: CASSPIGGQETQYF; CDR3 DNA: TGTGCCAGCTCACCAATTGGGGGACAAGAGACCCAGTACTTC
D gene: -; clone size: -; J gene: TRBJ2-7; V gene: TRBV4-3; CDR3 length: 15; CDR3 protein: CASSQVRGVGYEQYF; CDR3 DNA: TGCGCCAGCAGCCAAGTGAGGGGGGTGGGCTACGAGCAGTACTTC